The 17 T cell receptor beta chains given below trace back to one sample, sequenced in a study of blood T cell repertoires in COVID-19. Clones were sequenced by immunoSEQ multiplex PCR, and TCRdb holds only the in-frame ones, with some missing. Of about 120,000 clones in the sample, 65% to 90% were seen once. Sequencing was carried out using peripheral blood. These receptors all stem from a woman older than 75 with acute or convalescent COVID-19.

This chain connects TRBV5-5 to TRBJ2-5; 7 bases are a match to TRBD2. After removal of 8 bases from V and 5 bases from J, the junction contained 12 bases not matched to a gene. The CDR3 runs 14 residues. Germline V lookup: CDR1 SGHKS, CDR2 YYEKEE (reference sequence). The CDR3 loop reads CASQLSGRGETQYF. As DNA, the CDR3 is TGTGCCAGTCAACTTAGCGGGCGGGGGGAGACCCAGTACTTC.

CDR3 sequence reads: CASSLQGGGGYEQYV. CDR3 in DNA: TGTGCCAGCAGCCTCCAGGGTGGCGGGGGTTACGAGCAGTACGTC. The chain is built from TRBV11-2 and TRBJ2-7; 7 positions agree with TRBD2. After removal of 5 bases from V and 4 bases from J, the junction contained 11 bases not matched to a gene. CDR3 size: 15 residues. Germline V gives CDR1 SGHAT, CDR2 FQNNGV.

The V and J genes are TRBV15 and TRBJ1-4; D perhaps matches TRBD1 (5 bases). Germline V lookup: CDR1 LNHNV, CDR2 YYDKDF (reference sequence). The CDR3 spans 14 residues. V lost 5 bases to trimming and J lost 8 bases, with 15 bases between them. This CDR3 reads CATSGDYSNEKLFF. The CDR3 DNA follows: TGTGCCACCAGCGGGGACTACAGTAACGAAAAACTGTTTTTT.

Notes on this clone: Other DNA variants within this sample encode the same CDR3. The chain carries TRBV6-5 and TRBJ1-5; 9 nucleotides match TRBD1. CDR3 length equals 15 residues. Germline V gene sequence: CDR1 MNHEY, CDR2 SVGAGI. Unmatched junction bases numbered 5, after V lost 6 bases and J lost 2 bases. The CDR3 here is CASRTQGAGNQPQHF. CDR3 DNA sequence: TGTGCCAGCAGGACACAGGGGGCCGGCAATCAGCCCCAGCATTTT.

The chain carries TRBV28 and TRBJ1-2; the D is unclear. Germline CDR1 MDHEN, CDR2 SYDVKM. Trimming cost V 3 bases and J 4 bases, with 9 bases left between them. The CDR3 is 13 amino acids. The CDR3 loop reads CASSFNGLYGYTF. CDR3 coding DNA: TGTGCCAGCAGTTTTAACGGACTCTATGGCTACACCTTC.

This chain joins TRBV28 and TRBJ2-7, with 9 bases lining up with TRBD1. Germline CDR1 is MDHEN and CDR2 is SYDVKM. This CDR3 spans 21 amino acids. Unmatched junction bases numbered 29, after V lost 4 bases and J lost 7 bases. As DNA, the CDR3 is TGTGCCAGCAGTTCCCCCACGGCCGGGACAGGGAGGTCCTTAGTGGGTTATGAGCAGTACGTC. Encoded protein: CASSSPTAGTGRSLVGYEQYV.

The genes are TRBV3-1 (or the pseudogene TRBV3-2) and TRBJ1-2; TRBD1 matches at 9 bases. CDR1 is LGHDT, CDR2 YNNKEL, per germline (reference sequence). This CDR3 has 14 amino acids. V lost 6 bases to trimming and J lost 7 bases; unmatched junction nucleotides: 9. Here the CDR3 reads CASSHRDREGGYTF. The CDR3, as DNA: TGTGCCAGCAGTCACCGGGACAGGGAGGGTGGCTACACCTTC.

The chain couples TRBV28 to TRBJ2-1; 7 bases match TRBD2. The CDR3 loop spans 17 amino acids. The V segment lost 1 base and the J segment 2 bases; nucleotides outside the gene matches: 8. The V gene's germline CDR1 is MDHEN and CDR2 SYDVKM. The CDR3 loop reads CASSLLRASGAYNEQFF. CDR3 in DNA: TGTGCCAGCAGTTTATTACGGGCTAGCGGAGCCTACAATGAGCAGTTCTTC.

The rearrangement joins TRBV29-1 to TRBJ1-4; D unclear. The CDR3 loop spans 14 amino acids. Per the germline V gene, CDR1 is SQVTM and CDR2 is ANQGSEA. V gave up 7 bases and J gave up 6 bases, with 18 bases separating them. The CDR3: CSADMAGTHEKLFF. Written as DNA, the CDR3 is TGCAGCGCAGACATGGCGGGCACCCATGAAAAACTGTTTTTT.

The chain combines TRBV9 with TRBJ1-1; D gene unclear. V was shortened by 0 bases and J by 5 bases, with 23 bases between the two germline ends. The germline CDR1 and CDR2 sequences are SGDLS and YYNGEE. The CDR3 runs to 18 residues. This CDR3 is CASSVAPPGGPGRTEAFF. The CDR3 DNA follows: TGTGCCAGCAGCGTAGCCCCCCCGGGAGGTCCTGGTCGGACTGAAGCTTTCTTT.

CDR3 in DNA: TGTGCCAGCAGCCAAGCCGTAGGCGGGGACACAGATACGCAGTATTTT. It codes for CASSQAVGGDTDTQYF. The chain is built from TRBV3-1 (or the pseudogene TRBV3-2) and TRBJ2-3, with D possibly TRBD2 on 6 matching bases. Trimming took off 1 base at V and 2 bases at J, with 13 bases between the two ends. CDR1 and CDR2 from the germline V gene are LGHDT and YNNKEL (reference sequence). CDR3 length: 16 amino acids.

The rearrangement links TRBV29-1 to TRBJ2-2; D may be TRBD1 (6 bases). The V and J ends lost 6 bases and 1 base respectively, with 12 bases between them. The CDR3 extends over 14 amino acids. In germline, CDR1 is SQVTM, CDR2 ANQGSEA. CDR3: CSVAVTGNTGELFF. CDR3 nucleotide sequence: TGCAGCGTGGCCGTGACAGGGAACACCGGGGAGCTGTTTTTT.

The V call is TRBV10-2, the J call TRBJ1-1, with 7 nucleotides matching TRBD1. Germline values: CDR1 WSHSY, CDR2 SAAADI. The CDR3 is made up of 13 amino acids. The junction had 6 bases not matched to a gene; V was cut back by 5 bases and J by 6 bases. Written as DNA, the CDR3 is TGCGCCAGCAGTAGACAGGGTAGGGCTGAAGCTTTCTTT. It is translated as CASSRQGRAEAFF.

The chain recombines TRBV7-6 with TRBJ2-3; TRBD2 matches 11 bases. This CDR3 region has 16 residues. With 5 bases clipped from V and 4 bases from J, the junction kept 8 bases outside the gene matches. Germline-derived CDR1 and CDR2 are SGHVS and FNYEAQ. CDR3 protein: CASSLRVAGGADTQYF. The DNA of the CDR3 is TGTGCCAGCAGCCTCCGAGTAGCGGGGGGGGCAGATACGCAGTATTTT.

The chain recombines TRBV10-2 with TRBJ1-2; the D gene is possibly TRBD1 (6 bases). CDR1 is WSHSY, CDR2 SAAADI, per germline. The CDR3 runs to 14 residues. V was cut by 4 bases and J by 8 bases, with 17 bases left in between. CDR3 sequence reads: CASSGQAVVGGYTF. The CDR3 DNA reads as TGCGCCAGCAGTGGACAGGCCGTAGTTGGGGGCTACACCTTC.

The table lists this clone with a count of one. V gene TRBV27 combines with J gene TRBJ2-3, with 10 positions matching TRBD2. Losses at the gene ends were 5 bases for V and 6 bases for J; bases not matched to a gene: 8. The V gene's germline CDR1 is MNHEY and CDR2 SMNVEV (reference sequence). The CDR3 covers 15 residues. CDR3 residues: CASSIQRGGKDTQYF. The DNA of the CDR3 is TGTGCCAGCAGTATACAGCGGGGGGGCAAGGATACGCAGTATTTT.

This sequence joins TRBV4-2 and TRBJ1-1; 10 nucleotides align to TRBD1. V was clipped by 2 bases and J by 12 bases; unmatched bases: 12. The CDR3 extends over 15 amino acids. CDR1 and CDR2 (germline): LGHNA, YNFKEQ. In nucleotides, the CDR3 is TGTGCCAGCAGCCAATCGACAGGGGGCGCGCGGGAGACTTTCTTT. Amino acids: CASSQSTGGARETFF.